These T cell receptor beta chains were read from a single sample in a study of T-cell memory formation after mild COVID-19. MiXCR, applied by TCRdb to the 5' RACE reads, yields one record per CDR3 protein. In the table there are approximately 350,000 distinct CDR3 sequences, under 30% of which are singletons. Sequences were obtained from PBMCs or a T cell subset sorted from them (not recorded which). The receptors come from an adult woman who had mild COVID-19 (a few samples of this study predate the infection). Cell type and time point are not known. The CDR3 runs from the conserved cysteine through the conserved F or W. The D gene is left open where the match is weak. A row's size may be missing; if present it is once, few, many or a size class.

V gene: TRBV12-3/TRBV12-4
D gene: .
clone size: .
J gene: TRBJ1-1
CDR3 protein: CASSLIDTEAFF
CDR3 DNA: TGTGCCAGCAGTTTGATTGACACTGAAGCTTTCTTT

V gene: TRBV29-1
D gene: .
clone size: few
J gene: TRBJ1-2
CDR3 protein: CSVEGDGGYTF
CDR3 DNA: TGCAGCGTTGAGGGGGACGGCGGCTACACCTTC

V gene: TRBV5-1
D gene: TRBD2
clone size: .
J gene: TRBJ2-3
CDR3 protein: CASSLTSGGGSTDTQYF
CDR3 DNA: TGCGCCAGCAGCTTGACTAGCGGGGGTGGGAGCACAGATACGCAGTATTTT

V gene: TRBV11-2
D gene: .
clone size: few
J gene: TRBJ2-7
CDR3 protein: CASSQPGLSDEQYF
CDR3 DNA: TGTGCCAGCAGCCAACCGGGACTGTCAGACGAGCAGTACTTC

V gene: TRBV19
D gene: TRBD1
clone size: .
J gene: TRBJ1-2
CDR3 protein: CASTGTAGDRGYGYTF
CDR3 DNA: TGTGCCAGTACCGGGACAGCGGGGGACCGGGGCTATGGCTACACCTTC

V gene: TRBV7-2
D gene: .
clone size: .
J gene: TRBJ1-1
CDR3 protein: CASSRANTEEAFF
CDR3 DNA: TGTGCCAGCAGTCGGGCTAACACAGAAGAAGCTTTCTTT

V gene: TRBV20-1
D gene: .
clone size: .
J gene: TRBJ1-5
CDR3 protein: CSARNPGIGPQHF
CDR3 DNA: TGCAGTGCTAGGAACCCAGGGATTGGGCCCCAGCATTTT

V gene: TRBV7-9
D gene: TRBD1
clone size: few
J gene: TRBJ1-2
CDR3 protein: CASSPSDRGDYGYTF
CDR3 DNA: TGTGCCAGCAGCCCTTCGGACAGGGGCGACTATGGCTACACCTTC

V gene: TRBV20-1
D gene: TRBD2
clone size: .
J gene: TRBJ2-1
CDR3 protein: CSAPRGGGGEQFF
CDR3 DNA: TGCAGTGCTCCACGAGGTGGGGGGGGTGAGCAGTTCTTC

V gene: TRBV2
D gene: TRBD2
clone size: few
J gene: TRBJ2-3
CDR3 protein: CASSLLAESTDTQYF
CDR3 DNA: TGTGCCAGCAGTCTACTAGCGGAATCCACAGATACGCAGTATTTT

V gene: TRBV29-1
D gene: TRBD1
clone size: few
J gene: TRBJ1-1
CDR3 protein: CSVTTGGTEAFF
CDR3 DNA: TGCAGCGTTACTACAGGGGGCACTGAAGCTTTCTTT

V gene: TRBV7-9
D gene: .
clone size: .
J gene: TRBJ1-5
CDR3 protein: CAVTSGDINQPQHF
CDR3 DNA: TGTGCCGTTACATCTGGGGATATCAATCAGCCCCAGCATTTT

V gene: TRBV14
D gene: .
clone size: few
J gene: TRBJ2-5
CDR3 protein: CASSPPGRGRFGQETQYF
CDR3 DNA: TGTGCCAGCAGCCCCCCTGGACGAGGGAGGTTTGGGCAAGAGACCCAGTACTTC

V gene: TRBV12-3/TRBV12-4
D gene: TRBD1
clone size: .
J gene: TRBJ1-1
CDR3 protein: CASRLQGAVGNTEAFF
CDR3 DNA: TGTGCCAGCAGACTCCAGGGGGCAGTGGGGAACACTGAAGCTTTCTTT

V gene: TRBV24-1
D gene: TRBD2
clone size: .
J gene: TRBJ2-1
CDR3 protein: CATSQPGLAFNEQFF
CDR3 DNA: TGTGCCACCAGTCAACCGGGACTAGCGTTCAATGAGCAGTTCTTC

V gene: TRBV3-1
D gene: TRBD2
clone size: few
J gene: TRBJ2-7
CDR3 protein: CASSPLSGRADEQYF
CDR3 DNA: TGTGCCAGCAGCCCCCTAAGCGGGAGGGCCGACGAGCAGTACTTC

V gene: TRBV14
D gene: .
clone size: .
J gene: TRBJ2-3
CDR3 protein: CASGDGYTQYF
CDR3 DNA: TGTGCCAGCGGGGACGGGTATACGCAGTATTTT

V gene: TRBV13
D gene: TRBD1
clone size: once
J gene: TRBJ1-2
CDR3 protein: CASSLGLTGGRYGYTF
CDR3 DNA: TGTGCCAGCAGCTTAGGCCTGACAGGGGGCCGCTATGGATACACCTTC

V gene: TRBV7-2
D gene: .
clone size: .
J gene: TRBJ2-7
CDR3 protein: CASSLGSDEQYF
CDR3 DNA: TGTGCCAGCAGCTTAGGATCAGACGAGCAGTACTTC

V gene: TRBV9
D gene: .
clone size: few
J gene: TRBJ2-3
CDR3 protein: CASSESQLDTQYF
CDR3 DNA: TGTGCCAGCAGCGAATCCCAGCTAGATACGCAGTATTTT

V gene: TRBV29-1
D gene: TRBD2
clone size: few
J gene: TRBJ2-1
CDR3 protein: CSVDGPSGGFGNEQFF
CDR3 DNA: TGCAGCGTTGATGGGCCTAGCGGCGGCTTCGGCAATGAGCAGTTCTTC

V gene: TRBV5-6
D gene: TRBD2
clone size: few
J gene: TRBJ2-1
CDR3 protein: CASSPVGPSGSYEQFF
CDR3 DNA: TGTGCCAGCAGCCCAGTCGGGCCTAGCGGGAGTTACGAGCAGTTCTTC

V gene: TRBV7-3
D gene: .
clone size: once
J gene: TRBJ1-1
CDR3 protein: CASSYWANTEAFF
CDR3 DNA: TGTGCCAGCAGCTACTGGGCGAACACTGAAGCTTTCTTT

V gene: TRBV6-2/TRBV6-3
D gene: .
clone size: .
J gene: TRBJ1-5
CDR3 protein: CASSPRGGNQPQHF
CDR3 DNA: TGTGCCAGCAGCCCCAGGGGCGGGAATCAGCCCCAGCATTTT

V gene: TRBV7-2
D gene: .
clone size: .
J gene: TRBJ2-3
CDR3 protein: CASSTGLRTDTQYF
CDR3 DNA: TGTGCCAGCAGCACGGGACTCCGCACAGATACGCAGTATTTT

V gene: TRBV15
D gene: .
clone size: .
J gene: TRBJ2-1
CDR3 protein: CATSRDPRRDDEQFF
CDR3 DNA: TGTGCCACCAGCAGAGATCCCCGCAGGGACGATGAGCAGTTCTTC

V gene: TRBV4-3
D gene: .
clone size: .
J gene: TRBJ2-5
CDR3 protein: CASSQAKVRGWGETQYF
CDR3 DNA: TGCGCCAGCAGCCAAGCCAAGGTCCGGGGCTGGGGAGAGACCCAGTACTTC

V gene: TRBV9
D gene: TRBD2
clone size: few
J gene: TRBJ2-2
CDR3 protein: CASSPAGGGTGELFF
CDR3 DNA: TGTGCCAGCAGCCCAGCGGGAGGCGGTACCGGGGAGCTGTTTTTT

V gene: TRBV20-1
D gene: .
clone size: many
J gene: TRBJ1-5
CDR3 protein: CSARGPDLGQPQHF
CDR3 DNA: TGCAGTGCTAGAGGCCCTGACCTGGGACAGCCCCAGCATTTT

V gene: TRBV5-1
D gene: TRBD2
clone size: few
J gene: TRBJ2-1
CDR3 protein: CASSVGTSGGTRSSYNEQFF
CDR3 DNA: TGCGCCAGCAGCGTCGGGACTAGCGGGGGGACCAGGAGCTCCTACAATGAGCAGTTCTTC

V gene: TRBV7-6
D gene: .
clone size: few
J gene: TRBJ2-7
CDR3 protein: CASSSWGSYEQYF
CDR3 DNA: TGTGCCAGCAGCTCATGGGGCTCCTACGAGCAGTACTTC

V gene: TRBV5-1
D gene: .
clone size: .
J gene: TRBJ2-5
CDR3 protein: CASSFGRGRETQYF
CDR3 DNA: TGCGCCAGCAGCTTCGGCAGGGGACGGGAGACCCAGTACTTC

V gene: TRBV11-3
D gene: TRBD1
clone size: few
J gene: TRBJ2-6
CDR3 protein: CASSITGTGDSGANVLTF
CDR3 DNA: TGTGCCAGCAGCATCACCGGGACAGGAGACTCTGGGGCCAACGTCCTGACTTTC

V gene: TRBV29-1
D gene: .
clone size: few
J gene: TRBJ2-7
CDR3 protein: CSVGEDNSYEQYF
CDR3 DNA: TGCAGCGTTGGGGAGGACAACTCCTACGAGCAGTACTTC

V gene: TRBV6-1
D gene: .
clone size: .
J gene: TRBJ2-7
CDR3 protein: CASSEGPGTYEQYF
CDR3 DNA: TGTGCCAGCAGTGAAGGACCAGGAACCTACGAGCAGTACTTC

V gene: TRBV7-2
D gene: TRBD1
clone size: many
J gene: TRBJ1-3
CDR3 protein: CASSSPMSTGGVGNTIYF
CDR3 DNA: TGTGCCAGCAGCTCCCCCATGTCGACAGGGGGCGTCGGAAACACCATATATTTT

V gene: TRBV29-1
D gene: TRBD1
clone size: .
J gene: TRBJ1-2
CDR3 protein: CMAGTGYGYTF
CDR3 DNA: TGCATGGCGGGGACAGGGTATGGCTACACCTTC

V gene: TRBV4-3
D gene: TRBD2
clone size: .
J gene: TRBJ2-7
CDR3 protein: CASSQASSGSWNEQYF
CDR3 DNA: TGCGCCAGCAGCCAAGCCTCTAGCGGGAGTTGGAACGAGCAGTACTTC

V gene: TRBV20-1
D gene: .
clone size: .
J gene: TRBJ1-5
CDR3 protein: CSARDWGSTNQPQHF
CDR3 DNA: TGCAGTGCTAGAGATTGGGGTTCTACCAATCAGCCCCAGCATTTT

V gene: TRBV4-1
D gene: TRBD2
clone size: .
J gene: TRBJ2-3
CDR3 protein: CASKGVGTSGGSTDTQYF
CDR3 DNA: TGCGCCAGCAAAGGGGTCGGCACTAGCGGGGGCAGCACAGATACGCAGTATTTT

V gene: TRBV12-3/TRBV12-4
D gene: .
clone size: few
J gene: TRBJ2-2
CDR3 protein: CASSFTGALNTGELFF
CDR3 DNA: TGTGCCAGCAGTTTCACGGGGGCGCTTAACACCGGGGAGCTGTTTTTT

V gene: TRBV11-2
D gene: TRBD1
clone size: .
J gene: TRBJ2-3
CDR3 protein: CASSPTPGTGADTQYF
CDR3 DNA: TGTGCCAGCAGCCCTACTCCCGGGACAGGGGCAGATACGCAGTATTTT